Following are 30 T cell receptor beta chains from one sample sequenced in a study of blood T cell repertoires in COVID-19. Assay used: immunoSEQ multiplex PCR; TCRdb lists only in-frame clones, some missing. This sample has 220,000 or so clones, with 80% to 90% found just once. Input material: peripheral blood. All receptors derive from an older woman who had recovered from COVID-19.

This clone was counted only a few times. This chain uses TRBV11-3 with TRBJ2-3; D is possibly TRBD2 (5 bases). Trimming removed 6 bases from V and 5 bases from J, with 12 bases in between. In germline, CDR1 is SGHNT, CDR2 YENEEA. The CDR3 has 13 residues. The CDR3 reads CASRGSAEDTQYF. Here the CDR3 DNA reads TGTGCCAGCAGGGGGAGCGCTGAAGATACGCAGTATTTT.

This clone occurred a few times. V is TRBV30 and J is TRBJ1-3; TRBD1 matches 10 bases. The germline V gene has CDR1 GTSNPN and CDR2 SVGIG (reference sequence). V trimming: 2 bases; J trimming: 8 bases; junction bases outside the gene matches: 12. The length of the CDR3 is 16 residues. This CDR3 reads CAWSQLRQGAGDTIYF. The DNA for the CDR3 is TGTGCCTGGAGTCAACTCCGACAGGGGGCTGGGGACACCATATATTTT.

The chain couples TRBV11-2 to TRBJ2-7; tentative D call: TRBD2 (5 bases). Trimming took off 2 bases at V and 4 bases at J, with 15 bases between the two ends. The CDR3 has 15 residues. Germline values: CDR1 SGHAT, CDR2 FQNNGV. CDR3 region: CASSLLGLNRYEQYF. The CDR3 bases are TGTGCCAGCAGCTTATTAGGACTGAATCGATACGAGCAGTACTTC.

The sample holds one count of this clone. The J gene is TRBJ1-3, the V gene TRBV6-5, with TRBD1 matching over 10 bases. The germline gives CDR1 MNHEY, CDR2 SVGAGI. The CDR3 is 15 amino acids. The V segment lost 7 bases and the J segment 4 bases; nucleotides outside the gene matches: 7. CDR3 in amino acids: CASKRQGAGGNTIYF. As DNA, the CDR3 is TGTGCCAGCAAAAGACAGGGGGCAGGGGGAAACACCATATATTTT.

The CDR3 coding sequence is TGTGCCAGCAGCCCCTGGACTAGCGGGGGTTCCACAGATACGCAGTATTTT. Its protein product is CASSPWTSGGSTDTQYF. The chain links TRBV7-9 to TRBJ2-3, with 13 nucleotides matching TRBD2. The CDR3 is 17 amino acids. The germline V gene has CDR1 SEHNR and CDR2 FQNEAQ (reference sequence). Trimming at V came to 5 bases and at J to 2 bases, leaving 7 bases not matched to a gene.

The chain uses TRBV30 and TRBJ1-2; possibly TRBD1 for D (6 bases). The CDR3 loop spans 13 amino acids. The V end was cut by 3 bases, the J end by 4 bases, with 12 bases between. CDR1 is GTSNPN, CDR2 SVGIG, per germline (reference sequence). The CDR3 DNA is TGTGCCTGGAGCGCCGGACAGAGCTATGGCTACACCTTC. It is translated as CAWSAGQSYGYTF.

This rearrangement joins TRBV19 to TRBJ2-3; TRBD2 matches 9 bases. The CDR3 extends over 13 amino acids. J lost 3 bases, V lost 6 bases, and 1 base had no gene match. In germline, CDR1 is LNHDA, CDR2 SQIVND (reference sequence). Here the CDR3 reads CASRSGGTDTQYF. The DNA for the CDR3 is TGTGCCAGTAGGAGCGGGGGGACAGATACGCAGTATTTT.

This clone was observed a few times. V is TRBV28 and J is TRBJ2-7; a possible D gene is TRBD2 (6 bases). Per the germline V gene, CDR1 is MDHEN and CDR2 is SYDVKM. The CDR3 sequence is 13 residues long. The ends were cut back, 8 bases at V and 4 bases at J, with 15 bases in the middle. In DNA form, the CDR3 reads TGTGCCAGCCGTCTTGGAGGGTCTTACGAGCAGTACTTC. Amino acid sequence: CASRLGGSYEQYF.

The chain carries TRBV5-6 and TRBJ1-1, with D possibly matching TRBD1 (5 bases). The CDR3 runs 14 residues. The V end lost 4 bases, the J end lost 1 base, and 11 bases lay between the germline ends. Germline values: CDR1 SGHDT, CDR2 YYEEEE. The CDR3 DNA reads TGTGCCAGCAGCGGGGCGGGGGGGAACACTGAAGCTTTCTTT. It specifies CASSGAGGNTEAFF.

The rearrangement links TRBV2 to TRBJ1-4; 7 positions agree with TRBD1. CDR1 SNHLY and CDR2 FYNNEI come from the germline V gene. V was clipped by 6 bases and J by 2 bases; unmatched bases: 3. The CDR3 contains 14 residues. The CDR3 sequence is CASRGRGTNEKLFF. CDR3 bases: TGTGCCAGCAGGGGCAGGGGGACTAATGAAAAACTGTTTTTT. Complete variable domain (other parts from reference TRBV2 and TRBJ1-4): EPEVTQTPSHQVTQMGQEVILRCVPISNHLYFYWYRQILGQKVEFLVSFYNNEISEKSEIFDDQFSVERPDGSNFTLKIRSTKLEDSAMYFCASRGRGTNEKLFFGSGTQLSVL.

The CDR3 is CASSYSDEGMNTEAFF. In DNA form, the CDR3 reads TGTGCCAGCAGTTACTCAGACGAGGGCATGAACACTGAAGCTTTCTTT. The chain links TRBV6-6 to TRBJ1-1; D uncertain. V was cut by 0 bases and J by 0 bases, with 11 bases left in between. Germline V lookup: CDR1 MNHNY, CDR2 SVGAGI (reference sequence). The CDR3 is made up of 16 amino acids.

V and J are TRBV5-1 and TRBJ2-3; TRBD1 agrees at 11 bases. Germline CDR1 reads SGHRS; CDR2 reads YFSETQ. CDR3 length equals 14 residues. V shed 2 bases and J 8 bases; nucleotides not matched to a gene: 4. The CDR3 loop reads CASSFGQGAGTQYF. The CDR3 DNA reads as TGCGCCAGCAGCTTTGGACAGGGGGCAGGTACGCAGTATTTT.

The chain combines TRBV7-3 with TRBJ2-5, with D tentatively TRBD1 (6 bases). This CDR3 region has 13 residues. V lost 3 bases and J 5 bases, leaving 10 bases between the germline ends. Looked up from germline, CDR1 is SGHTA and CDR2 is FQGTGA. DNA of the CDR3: TGTGCCAGCAGCTTTCGTGACAGGGAGACCCAGTACTTC. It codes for CASSFRDRETQYF.

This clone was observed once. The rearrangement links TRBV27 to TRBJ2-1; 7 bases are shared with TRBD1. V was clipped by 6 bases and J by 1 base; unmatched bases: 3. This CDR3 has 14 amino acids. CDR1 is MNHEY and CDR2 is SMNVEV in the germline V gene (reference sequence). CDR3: CASSRQGSYNEQFF. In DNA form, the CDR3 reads TGTGCCAGCAGCCGACAGGGTTCCTACAATGAGCAGTTCTTC.

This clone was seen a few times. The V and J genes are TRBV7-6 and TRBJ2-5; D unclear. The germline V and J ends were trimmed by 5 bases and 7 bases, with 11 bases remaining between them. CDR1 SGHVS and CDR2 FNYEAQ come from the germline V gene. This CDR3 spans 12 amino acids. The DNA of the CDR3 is TGTGCCAGCAGCCCGCCCCTAGGGACCCAGTACTTC. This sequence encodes CASSPPLGTQYF. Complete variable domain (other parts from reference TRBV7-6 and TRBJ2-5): GAGVSQSPRYKVTKRGQDVALRCDPISGHVSLYWYRQALGQGPEFLTYFNYEAQQDKSGLPNDRFSAERPEGSISTLTIQRTEQRDSAMYRCASSPPLGTQYFGPGTRLLVL.

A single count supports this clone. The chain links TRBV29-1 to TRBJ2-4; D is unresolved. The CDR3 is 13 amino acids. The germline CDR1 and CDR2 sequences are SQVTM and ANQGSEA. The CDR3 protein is CRRVIIAKNIQYF. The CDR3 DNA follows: TGCAGACGCGTCATAATAGCCAAAAACATTCAGTACTTC.

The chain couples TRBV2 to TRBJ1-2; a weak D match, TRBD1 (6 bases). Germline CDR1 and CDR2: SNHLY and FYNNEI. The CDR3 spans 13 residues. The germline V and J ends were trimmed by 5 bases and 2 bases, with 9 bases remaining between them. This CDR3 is CASSQGRNYGYTF. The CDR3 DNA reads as TGTGCCAGCAGTCAGGGGAGAAACTATGGCTACACCTTC.

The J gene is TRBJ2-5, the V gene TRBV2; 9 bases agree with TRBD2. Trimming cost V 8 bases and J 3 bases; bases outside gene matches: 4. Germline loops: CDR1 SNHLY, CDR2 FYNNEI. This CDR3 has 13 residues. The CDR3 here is CASGGGGEETQYF. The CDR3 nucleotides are TGTGCCAGCGGAGGCGGGGGGGAAGAGACCCAGTACTTC. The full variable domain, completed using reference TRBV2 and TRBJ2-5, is EPEVTQTPSHQVTQMGQEVILRCVPISNHLYFYWYRQILGQKVEFLVSFYNNEISEKSEIFDDQFSVERPDGSNFTLKIRSTKLEDSAMYFCASGGGGEETQYFGPGTRLLVL.

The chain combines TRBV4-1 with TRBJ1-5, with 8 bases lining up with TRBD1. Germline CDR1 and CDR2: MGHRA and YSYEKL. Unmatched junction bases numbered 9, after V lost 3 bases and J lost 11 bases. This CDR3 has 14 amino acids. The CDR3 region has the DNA TGCGCCAGCAGCCACGACCAGGGGGCGAGAGCCCAGCATTTT. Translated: CASSHDQGARAQHF.

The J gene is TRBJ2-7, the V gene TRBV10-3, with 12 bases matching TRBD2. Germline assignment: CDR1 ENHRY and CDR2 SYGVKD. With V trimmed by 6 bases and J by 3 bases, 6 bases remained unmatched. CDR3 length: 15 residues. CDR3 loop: CAIRDLAGGLYEQYF. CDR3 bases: TGTGCCATCAGGGACCTAGCGGGGGGGCTCTACGAGCAGTACTTC.

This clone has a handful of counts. CDR3 nucleotides: TGTGCCAGCAGACCCCGGTTGACTGAAGCTTTCTTT. Residues: CASRPRLTEAFF. The V and J genes are TRBV6-5 and TRBJ1-1; no reliable D call. Looked up from germline, CDR1 is MNHEY and CDR2 is SVGAGI. The CDR3 sequence is 12 residues long. V was clipped by 6 bases and J by 5 bases, with 10 bases between them.

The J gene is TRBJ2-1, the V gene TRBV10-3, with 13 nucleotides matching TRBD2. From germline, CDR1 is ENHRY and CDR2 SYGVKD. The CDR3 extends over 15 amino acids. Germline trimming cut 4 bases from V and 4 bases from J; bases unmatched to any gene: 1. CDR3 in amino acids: CAISGLAGGYNEQFF. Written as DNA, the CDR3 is TGTGCCATCAGTGGACTAGCGGGGGGATACAATGAGCAGTTCTTC.

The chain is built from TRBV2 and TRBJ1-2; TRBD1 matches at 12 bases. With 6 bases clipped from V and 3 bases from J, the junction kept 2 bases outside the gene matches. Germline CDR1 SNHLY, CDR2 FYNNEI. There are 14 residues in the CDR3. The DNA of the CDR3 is TGTGCCAGCAGGGGGACAGGGGGCTACTATGGCTACACCTTC. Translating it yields CASRGTGGYYGYTF.

The CDR3 sequence is CASNPTGDSRVKSPLHF. CDR3 nucleotides: TGTGCCAGCAACCCCACCGGGGACAGCCGGGTAAAATCACCCCTCCACTTT. The V gene is TRBV7-2, the J gene TRBJ1-6; 7 nucleotides match TRBD1. This CDR3 region has 17 residues. The germline V gene encodes CDR1 SGHTA and CDR2 FQGNSA. J gave up 10 bases and V 7 bases, and 19 bases lay outside the gene matches.

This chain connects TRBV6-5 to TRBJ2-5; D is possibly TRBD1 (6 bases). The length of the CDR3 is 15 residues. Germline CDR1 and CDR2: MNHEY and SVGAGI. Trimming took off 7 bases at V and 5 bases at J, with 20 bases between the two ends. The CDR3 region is CASNPFRGRRETQYF. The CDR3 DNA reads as TGTGCCAGCAACCCCTTCAGGGGTAGGCGGGAGACCCAGTACTTC.

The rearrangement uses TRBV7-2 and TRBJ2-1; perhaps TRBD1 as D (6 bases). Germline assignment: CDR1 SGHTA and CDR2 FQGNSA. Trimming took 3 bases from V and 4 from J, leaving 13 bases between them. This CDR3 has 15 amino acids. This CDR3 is CASSLDSGTYNEQFF. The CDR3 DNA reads TGTGCCAGCAGCTTGGATTCCGGGACATACAATGAGCAGTTCTTC.

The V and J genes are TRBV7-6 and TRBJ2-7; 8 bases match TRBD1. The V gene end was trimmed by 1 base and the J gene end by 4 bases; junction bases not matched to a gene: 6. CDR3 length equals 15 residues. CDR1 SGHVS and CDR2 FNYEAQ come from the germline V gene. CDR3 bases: TGTGCCAGCAGCTTAGAAGGGACAGGTTTATACGAGCAGTACTTC. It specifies CASSLEGTGLYEQYF.

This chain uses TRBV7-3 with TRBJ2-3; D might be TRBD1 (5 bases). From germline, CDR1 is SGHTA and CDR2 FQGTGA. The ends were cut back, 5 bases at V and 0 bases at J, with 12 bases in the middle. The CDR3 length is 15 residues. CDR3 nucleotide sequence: TGTGCCAGCAGCCCGCAAGGGGTGAGCACAGATACGCAGTATTTT. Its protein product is CASSPQGVSTDTQYF.

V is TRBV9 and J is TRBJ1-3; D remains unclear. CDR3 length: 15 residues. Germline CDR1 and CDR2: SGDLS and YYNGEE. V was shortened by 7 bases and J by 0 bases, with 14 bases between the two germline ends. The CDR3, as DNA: TGTGCCAGCCGATTCCAGAACCCCTCTGGAAACACCATATATTTT. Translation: CASRFQNPSGNTIYF.

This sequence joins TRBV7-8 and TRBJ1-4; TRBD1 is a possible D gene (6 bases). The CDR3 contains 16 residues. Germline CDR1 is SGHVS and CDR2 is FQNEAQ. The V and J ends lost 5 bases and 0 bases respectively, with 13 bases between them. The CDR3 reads CASSLGTPATNEKLFF. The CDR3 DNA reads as TGTGCCAGCAGCCTAGGGACACCAGCAACTAATGAAAAACTGTTTTTT.